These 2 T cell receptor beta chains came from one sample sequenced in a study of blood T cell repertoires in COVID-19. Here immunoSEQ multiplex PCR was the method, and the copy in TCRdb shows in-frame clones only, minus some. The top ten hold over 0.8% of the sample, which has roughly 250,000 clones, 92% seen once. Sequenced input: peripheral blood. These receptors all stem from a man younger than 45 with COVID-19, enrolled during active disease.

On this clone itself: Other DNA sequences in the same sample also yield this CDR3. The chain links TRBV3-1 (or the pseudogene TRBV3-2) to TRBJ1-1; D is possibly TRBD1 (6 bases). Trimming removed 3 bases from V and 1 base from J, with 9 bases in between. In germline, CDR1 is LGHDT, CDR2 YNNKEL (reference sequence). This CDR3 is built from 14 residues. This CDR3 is CASSQGRGNTEAFF. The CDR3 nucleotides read TGTGCCAGCAGCCAGGGCAGGGGGAACACTGAAGCTTTCTTT.

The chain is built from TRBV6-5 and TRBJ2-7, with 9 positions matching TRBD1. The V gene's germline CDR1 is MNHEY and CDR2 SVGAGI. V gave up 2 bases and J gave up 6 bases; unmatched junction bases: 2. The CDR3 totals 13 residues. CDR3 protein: CASSYGTGSEQYF. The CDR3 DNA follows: TGTGCCAGCAGTTACGGGACAGGGAGCGAGCAGTACTTC.